A single sample gave rise to the 17 T cell receptor beta chains below, sequenced in a study of tissue T cells after allogeneic stem cell transplantation. TCRdb keeps only in-frame clones here, not all; method: immunoSEQ multiplex PCR. In the table there are roughly 51,000 clones, approximately 73% of which are singletons. The source material was sorted cells pooled from one or two spleens. These receptors came from a pool of C57BL/6 mice in good health.

This clone has just a few counts. Genes and germline are mouse. The covered CDR3 bases are TGTGCCAGCAGTTTAACTGGTGAACAGTAC. It codes for CASSLTGEQY. The complete CDR3 sequence is CASSLTGEQYF. The chain links TRBV15 to TRBJ2-7, with D tentatively TRBD2 (5 bases). With the read ending 1 residue before the CDR3 end, the germline J gene is used to fill in that end. Germline CDR1 is SGHND and CDR2 is FRSKSL. Trimming removed 2 bases at V and 6 bases at J, with 5 bases between. This CDR3 region has 11 residues.

Turning to this clone: Mouse gene names apply. Read sequence stops 1 residue before the CDR3 end, and the germline J gene provides the missing end. This rearrangement joins TRBV13-3 to TRBJ1-6, with TRBD1 matching 7 bases. TRBJ1-6 is an ORF, and what it does is uncertain. The V segment lost 3 bases and the J segment 7 bases; nucleotides outside the gene matches: 1. Germline loops: CDR1 NNHDY, CDR2 SYVADS. CDR3 length equals 13 residues. CDR3: CASSVQGNSPLYF. The CDR3 DNA, read in part, is TGTGCCAGCAGTGTACAGGGGAATTCGCCCCTCTAC.

With regard to this clone: The germline and genes are mouse ones. With the read ending 1 residue before the CDR3 end, the germline J gene is used to fill in that end. The chain employs TRBV12-1 and TRBJ1-3; a weak D match, TRBD1 (6 bases). The V end lost 0 bases, the J end lost 0 bases, and 8 bases lay between the germline ends. The V gene's germline CDR1 is SGHSN and CDR2 HYEKVE. The CDR3 length is 15 residues. The sequenced CDR3 bases are TGTGCCAGCTCTCTCGCCAGGGGTTCTGGAAATACGCTCTAT. Protein sequence: CASSLARGSGNTLY. The CDR3, in full, reads CASSLARGSGNTLYF.

This clone occurred a few times. The gene names given are mouse names. CDR3 DNA, as far as it was read: TGTGCCAGCAGCCAAGATGGGACTGGGGGCTATGAACAGTAC. Its translation is CASSQDGTGGYEQY. The complete CDR3 sequence is CASSQDGTGGYEQYF. The V and J genes are TRBV5 and TRBJ2-7, with TRBD2 identical over 11 bases. Coverage ceases 1 residue before the CDR3 finishes, and the germline J gene fills in the end. After removal of 0 bases from V and 3 bases from J, the junction contained 1 base not matched to a gene. Germline CDR1 and CDR2: LGHNA and YNLKQL (reference sequence). The CDR3 totals 15 residues.

This clone has a handful of counts. Germline and genes: mouse. The read is 1 residue too short to cover the CDR3 end, so that end is filled in from the germline J gene. The chain employs TRBV1 and TRBJ1-2; 7 nucleotides agree with TRBD1. Losses at the gene ends were 2 bases for V and 1 base for J; bases not matched to a gene: 1. The CDR3 is 14 residues long. Germline V gene data show CDR1 as NSQYPW and CDR2 as LRSPGD (reference sequence). The CDR3 loop is CTCSARDRNSDYTF. CDR3 DNA (partial): TGCACCTGCAGTGCAAGGGACAGAAACTCCGACTACACC.

As to this clone: Gene names follow the mouse nomenclature. The sequence runs out 1 residue before the end of the CDR3; the remainder is reconstructed from the germline J gene. The rearrangement joins TRBV5 to TRBJ2-1; 8 bases match TRBD2. V shed 0 bases, J shed 7 bases, and the junction held 2 bases outside the gene matches. CDR3 length: 14 residues. Per the germline V gene, CDR1 is LGHNA and CDR2 is YNLKQL (reference sequence). CDR3 sequence: CASSQEGGLAEQFF. The covered CDR3 bases are TGTGCCAGCAGCCAAGAGGGGGGGCTGGCTGAGCAGTTC.

Worth noting for this clone: The genes are named according to mouse. The read ends 1 residue shy of where the CDR3 ends; the end is completed using the germline J gene. V usage is TRBV26 and J usage is TRBJ2-4; D is perhaps TRBD2 (7 bases). With 3 bases removed from V and 0 bases from J, the gap between germline ends came to 10 bases. Per germline, CDR1 KGHPV and CDR2 FQNQEV (reference sequence). The CDR3 covers 15 residues. CDR3 sequence reads: CASSLRGASQNTLYF. Incomplete CDR3 DNA: TGTGCCAGCAGTCTAAGGGGGGCTAGTCAAAACACCTTGTAC.

To note about this clone: Gene names are mouse gene names. The read comes to an end 1 residue before the CDR3 does, leaving the germline J gene to fill in the end. This sequence joins TRBV13-1 and TRBJ1-1; D is undetermined. The CDR3 sequence is 12 residues long. Trimming removed 4 bases from V and 1 base from J, with 5 bases in between. Germline values: CDR1 NSHNY, CDR2 SYGAGN. The covered CDR3 bases are TGTGCCAGCAGTAGACAAAACACAGAAGTCTTC. Amino acid sequence: CASSRQNTEVF. In full, the CDR3 is CASSRQNTEVFF.

As for this clone: Gene labels here are mouse ones. The read comes to an end 1 residue before the CDR3 does, leaving the germline J gene to fill in the end. The J gene is TRBJ2-7, the V gene TRBV12-2; TRBD2 agrees at 8 bases. CDR1 and CDR2 (germline): SGHLS, HYDKME. The CDR3 spans 14 residues. V gave up 4 bases and J gave up 7 bases; unmatched junction bases: 11. CDR3 bases read: TGTGCCAGCTCCCACGTGGGGGGGTCCCTGGAACAGTAC. Protein product: CASSHVGGSLEQY. The entire CDR3 sequence reads CASSHVGGSLEQYF.

Details on this clone: Germline and genes: mouse. The sequenced fragment ends 1 residue before the CDR3 boundary, so the rest is inferred from the germline J gene. This sequence joins TRBV13-3 and TRBJ1-6; D gene unclear. TRBJ1-6 is labeled an ORF, and its function is uncertain. CDR3 length: 14 residues. Germline CDR1 reads NNHDY; CDR2 reads SYVADS. V was shortened by 3 bases and J by 4 bases, with 8 bases between the two germline ends. The CDR3 here is CASSGTIYNSPLYF. The DNA read from the CDR3 is TGTGCCAGCAGTGGAACAATTTATAATTCGCCCCTCTAC.

This clone was counted only a few times. Mouse names are used for the genes. The read ends 1 residue shy of where the CDR3 ends; the end is completed using the germline J gene. The J gene is TRBJ2-7, the V gene TRBV24; 8 positions match TRBD1. Germline V lookup: CDR1 KGHTA, CDR2 FRNEEI. This CDR3 contains 13 residues. With V trimmed by 3 bases and J by 7 bases, 5 bases remained unmatched. Partial CDR3 DNA: TGTGCCAGCAGTCTCTCCGACAGGGGCGAACAGTAC. It yields the protein CASSLSDRGEQY. The whole CDR3 is CASSLSDRGEQYF.

As concerns this clone: Mouse gene names and germline throughout. The CDR3 DNA, read in part, is TGTGCCAGCAGCCCCCTCAGGGGGCCTGGAAATACGCTCTAT. It encodes CASSPLRGPGNTLY. The complete CDR3 sequence is CASSPLRGPGNTLYF. The chain is built from TRBV5 and TRBJ1-3; 8 bases align to TRBD1. The DNA ends 1 residue before the CDR3 does, and the rest of the CDR3 is filled in from the germline J gene. Germline loops: CDR1 LGHNA, CDR2 YNLKQL (reference sequence). V was clipped by 4 bases and J by 2 bases; unmatched bases: 4. This CDR3 contains 15 residues.

Regarding this clone: Any gene name here is a mouse gene name. The read is 1 residue too short to cover the CDR3 end, so that end is filled in from the germline J gene. V gene TRBV3 combines with J gene TRBJ2-1; 9 bases map to TRBD1. V gave up 3 bases and J gave up 1 base; unmatched junction bases: 1. Germline V lookup: CDR1 SNHLY, CDR2 FYNGKV (reference sequence). This CDR3 is built from 15 residues. CDR3 loop: CASSLDRGNYAEQFF. CDR3 DNA, as far as it was read: TGTGCCAGCAGCTTGGACAGGGGCAACTATGCTGAGCAGTTC.

A note on this clone: Gene labels here are mouse ones. The observed sequence ends 1 residue before the CDR3 terminus, with the missing tail filled in from the germline J gene. V usage is TRBV19 and J usage is TRBJ1-4; D unclear. CDR1 FNHDT and CDR2 SITEND come from the germline V gene (reference sequence). This CDR3 contains 14 residues. With 7 bases removed from V and 0 bases from J, the gap between germline ends came to 10 bases. The CDR3 protein is CASPRAVSNERLFF. The CDR3 DNA, read in part, is TGTGCCAGCCCCCGCGCAGTTTCCAACGAAAGATTATTT.

This clone has only a few counts. Genes here carry mouse names. The CDR3 goes on 1 residue after the read ends, and that part is filled in from the germline J gene. The V call is TRBV4, the J call TRBJ2-7, with 11 bases aligning to TRBD2. J lost 2 bases, V lost 4 bases, and 1 base had no gene match. The CDR3 is made up of 14 amino acids. CDR1 LGHDT and CDR2 YNNKQL come from the germline V gene (reference sequence). Partial CDR3 DNA: TGTGCCAGCAGCTCGGGACTGGGGGCCTATGAACAGTAC. This sequence encodes CASSSGLGAYEQY. The full-length CDR3 reads as CASSSGLGAYEQYF.

As regards this clone: All gene names here are mouse names. Coverage ceases 1 residue before the CDR3 finishes, and the germline J gene fills in the end. V gene TRBV16 combines with J gene TRBJ2-2; D not resolved. V was clipped by 0 bases and J by 1 base, with 3 bases between them. CDR1 and CDR2 from the germline V gene are SGHSA and FRNQAP. The CDR3 extends over 14 amino acids. This CDR3 reads CASSLEVNTGQLYF. CDR3 DNA, as far as it was read: TGTGCAAGCAGCTTAGAAGTAAACACCGGGCAGCTCTAC.

Notes on this clone: Each gene name is a mouse one. The CDR3 end lies 1 residue beyond the end of the read and is filled in from the germline J gene. The J gene is TRBJ2-4, the V gene TRBV3, with TRBD2 matching 9 bases. The J segment lost 4 bases and the V segment lost 5 bases, leaving 4 bases of the junction unmatched. CDR1 and CDR2 (germline): SNHLY, FYNGKV (reference sequence). This CDR3 spans 14 amino acids. The CDR3 spells CASSRRLGENTLYF. The sequenced part of the CDR3 DNA is TGTGCCAGCAGCCGAAGACTGGGGGAAAACACCTTGTAC.